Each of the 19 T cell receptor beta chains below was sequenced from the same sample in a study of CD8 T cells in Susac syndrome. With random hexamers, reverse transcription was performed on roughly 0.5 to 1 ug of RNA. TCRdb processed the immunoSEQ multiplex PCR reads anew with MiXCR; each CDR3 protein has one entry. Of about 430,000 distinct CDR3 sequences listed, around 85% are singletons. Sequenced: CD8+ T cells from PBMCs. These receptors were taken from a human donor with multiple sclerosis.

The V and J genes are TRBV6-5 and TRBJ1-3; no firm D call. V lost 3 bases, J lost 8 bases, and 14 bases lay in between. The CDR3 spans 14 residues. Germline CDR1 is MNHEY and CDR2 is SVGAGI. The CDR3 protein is CASSYSTAGDTIYF. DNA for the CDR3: TGTGCCAGCAGTTATTCTACAGCAGGAGACACCATATATTTT.

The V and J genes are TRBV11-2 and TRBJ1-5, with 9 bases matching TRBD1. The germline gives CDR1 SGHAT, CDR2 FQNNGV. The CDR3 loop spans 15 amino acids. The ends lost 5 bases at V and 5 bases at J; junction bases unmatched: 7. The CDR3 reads CASSPGQGGDQPQHF. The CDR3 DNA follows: TGTGCCAGCAGCCCGGGACAGGGAGGGGATCAGCCCCAGCATTTT.

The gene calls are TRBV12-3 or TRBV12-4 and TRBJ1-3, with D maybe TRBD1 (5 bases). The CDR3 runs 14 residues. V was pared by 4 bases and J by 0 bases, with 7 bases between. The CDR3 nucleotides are TGTGCCAGCAGTTCGGGGCTCTCTGGAAACACCATATATTTT. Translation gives CASSSGLSGNTIYF.

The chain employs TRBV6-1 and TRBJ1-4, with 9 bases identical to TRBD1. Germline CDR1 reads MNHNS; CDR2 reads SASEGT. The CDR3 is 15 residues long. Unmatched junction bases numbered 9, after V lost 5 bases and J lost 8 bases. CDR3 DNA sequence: TGTGCCAGCAGTTCTCTACAGGGGGCGGAGGAAAAACTGTTTTTT. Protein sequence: CASSSLQGAEEKLFF.

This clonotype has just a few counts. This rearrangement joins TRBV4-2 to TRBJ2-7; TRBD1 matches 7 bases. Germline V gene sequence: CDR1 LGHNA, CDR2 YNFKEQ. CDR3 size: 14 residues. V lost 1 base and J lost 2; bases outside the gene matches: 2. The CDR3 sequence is CASSQVDRPYEQYF. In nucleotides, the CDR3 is TGTGCCAGCAGCCAAGTGGACAGGCCCTACGAGCAGTACTTC.

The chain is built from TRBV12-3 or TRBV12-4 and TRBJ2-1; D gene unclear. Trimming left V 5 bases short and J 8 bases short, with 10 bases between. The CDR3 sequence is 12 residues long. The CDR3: CASSDQDHEQFF. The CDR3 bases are TGTGCCAGCAGTGACCAGGACCATGAGCAGTTCTTC.

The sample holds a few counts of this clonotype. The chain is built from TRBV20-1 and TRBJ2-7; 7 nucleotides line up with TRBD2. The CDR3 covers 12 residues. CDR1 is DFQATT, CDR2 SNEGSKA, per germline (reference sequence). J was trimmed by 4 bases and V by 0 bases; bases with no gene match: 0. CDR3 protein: CSAREREYEQYF. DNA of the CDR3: TGCAGTGCTAGAGAGCGGGAGTACGAGCAGTACTTC.

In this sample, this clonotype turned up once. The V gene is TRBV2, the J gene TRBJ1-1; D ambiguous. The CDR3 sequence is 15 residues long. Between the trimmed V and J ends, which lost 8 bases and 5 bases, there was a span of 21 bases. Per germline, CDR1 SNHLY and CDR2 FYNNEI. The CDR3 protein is CASVYLQSWGTEAFF. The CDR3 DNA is TGTGCCAGCGTTTATTTGCAGTCGTGGGGTACTGAAGCTTTCTTT.

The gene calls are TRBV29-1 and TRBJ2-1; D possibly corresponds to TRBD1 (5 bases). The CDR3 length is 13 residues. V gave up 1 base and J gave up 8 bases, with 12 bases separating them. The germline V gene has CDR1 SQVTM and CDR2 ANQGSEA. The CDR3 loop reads CSVEVRAGHEQFF. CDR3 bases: TGCAGCGTTGAAGTCCGAGCAGGGCATGAGCAGTTCTTC.

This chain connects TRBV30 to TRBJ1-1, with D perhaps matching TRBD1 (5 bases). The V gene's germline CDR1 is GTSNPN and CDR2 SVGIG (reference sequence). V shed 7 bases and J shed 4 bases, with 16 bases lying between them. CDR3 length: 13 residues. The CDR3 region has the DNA TGTGCCTCGCATCCTTGGGACCTCACTGAAGCTTTCTTT. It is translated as CASHPWDLTEAFF. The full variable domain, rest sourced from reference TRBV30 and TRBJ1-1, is SQTIHQWPATLVQPVGSPLSLECTVEGTSNPNLYWYRQAAGRGLQLLFYSVGIGQISSEVPQNLSASRPQDRQFILSSKKLLLSDSGFYLCASHPWDLTEAFFGQGTRLTVV.

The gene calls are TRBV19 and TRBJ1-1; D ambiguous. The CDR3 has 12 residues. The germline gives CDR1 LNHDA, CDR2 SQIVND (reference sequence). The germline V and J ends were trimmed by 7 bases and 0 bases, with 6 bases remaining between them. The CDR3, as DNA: TGTGCCAGTATTGCATTGAACACTGAAGCTTTCTTT. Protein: CASIALNTEAFF.

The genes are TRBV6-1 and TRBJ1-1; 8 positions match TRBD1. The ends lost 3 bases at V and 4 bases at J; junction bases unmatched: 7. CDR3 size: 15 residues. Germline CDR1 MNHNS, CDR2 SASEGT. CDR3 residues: CASSDERTGITEAFF. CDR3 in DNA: TGTGCCAGCAGTGACGAGAGGACAGGGATCACTGAAGCTTTCTTT.

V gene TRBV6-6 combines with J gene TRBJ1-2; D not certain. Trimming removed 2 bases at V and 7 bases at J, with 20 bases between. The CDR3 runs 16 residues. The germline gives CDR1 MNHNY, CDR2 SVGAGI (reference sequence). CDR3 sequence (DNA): TGTGCCAGCAGTTACCTCGCGGGCGGGAGTTCTGGTGGCTACACCTTC. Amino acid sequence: CASSYLAGGSSGGYTF.

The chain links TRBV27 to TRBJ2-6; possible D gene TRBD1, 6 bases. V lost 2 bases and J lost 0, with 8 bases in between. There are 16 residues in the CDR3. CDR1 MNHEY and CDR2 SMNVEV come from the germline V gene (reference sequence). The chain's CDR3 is CASSLRGGSGANVLTF. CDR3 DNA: TGTGCCAGCAGTTTAAGAGGGGGCTCTGGGGCCAACGTCCTGACTTTC.

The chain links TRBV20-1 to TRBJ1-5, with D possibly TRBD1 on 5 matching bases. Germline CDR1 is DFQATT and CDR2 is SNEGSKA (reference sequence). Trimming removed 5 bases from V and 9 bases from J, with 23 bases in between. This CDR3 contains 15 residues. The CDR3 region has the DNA TGCAGTGCTCGCGGACGGGGGGGTCCTGGCGGGCCCCAGCATTTT. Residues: CSARGRGGPGGPQHF.

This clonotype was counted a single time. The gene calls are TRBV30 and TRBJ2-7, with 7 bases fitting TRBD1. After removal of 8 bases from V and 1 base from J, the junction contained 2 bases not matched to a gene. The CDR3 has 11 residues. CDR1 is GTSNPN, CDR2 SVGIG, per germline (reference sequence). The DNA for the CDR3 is TGTGCCCAGGGACAGTCCTACGAGCAGTACTTC. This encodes CAQGQSYEQYF.

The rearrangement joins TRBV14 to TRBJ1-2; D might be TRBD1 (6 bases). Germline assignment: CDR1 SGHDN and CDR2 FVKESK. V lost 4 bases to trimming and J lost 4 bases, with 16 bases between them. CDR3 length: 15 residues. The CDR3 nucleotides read TGTGCCAGCAGCCCAACAGGGTTATCAACCTATGGCTACACCTTC. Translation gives CASSPTGLSTYGYTF.

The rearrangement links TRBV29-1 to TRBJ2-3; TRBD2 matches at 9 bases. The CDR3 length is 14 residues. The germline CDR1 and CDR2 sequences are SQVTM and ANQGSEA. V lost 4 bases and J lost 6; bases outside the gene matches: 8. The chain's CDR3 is CSVGGGLARDTQYF. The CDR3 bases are TGCAGCGTTGGGGGGGGACTAGCTCGTGATACGCAGTATTTT.

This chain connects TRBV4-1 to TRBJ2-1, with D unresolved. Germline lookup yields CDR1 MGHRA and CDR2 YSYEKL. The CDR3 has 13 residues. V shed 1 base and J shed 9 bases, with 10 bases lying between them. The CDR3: CASSQGERPEQFF. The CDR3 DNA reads TGCGCCAGCAGCCAAGGAGAGCGACCTGAGCAGTTCTTC.